This TCR beta chain was documented in a study of a mutant IDH1 vaccine in newly diagnosed glioma. For the study at large: Treated patients were roughly 62% male, about 38% female, mean age around 40 years.

Time point: week 23, last vaccination. Each vaccine dose was 300 ug of mutant IDH1 20-mer peptide, with topical imiquimod. Only in-frame clones appear in the TCRdb table, and some are missing; sequencing was by immunoSEQ multiplex PCR. The table shows about 82,000 clones, with approximately 85% occurring only once. Germline values: CDR1 SGDLS, CDR2 YYNGEE. The CDR3 is made up of 15 amino acids. V lost 3 bases to trimming and J lost 8 bases; unmatched junction nucleotides: 9. In the case of this clone: Its antigen is not known.

This chain connects TRBV9 to TRBJ1-3; 9 bases map to TRBD1. The starting material was PBMCs, obtained from a glioma patient whose treatment included an IDH1 peptide vaccine. This receptor was obtained from a man under 40 with glioma. Some clones in this sample may be carry-over from other donors' samples. CDR3 nucleotide sequence: TGTGCCAGCAGCGATACCGGGACAGGGTCGGACACCATATATTTT. Translated: CASSDTGTGSDTIYF.